Below, one TCR beta chain is given with its context. No antigen is known for it. CDR3 length: 16 residues. With 4 bases removed from V and 1 base from J, the gap between germline ends came to 16 bases. In germline, CDR1 is SGHKS, CDR2 YYEKEE (reference sequence). The data are from a study of T cell responses to AZD1222 COVID-19 vaccine. Notes on the study in general: Baseline seropositivity occurred in only 5 to 7 AZD1222 recipients. Spike-specific TCR breadth and depth both grew after two AZD1222 doses. Clonal diversity may have been underestimated in mostly white British donors.

Repertoires were generated with immunoSEQ multiplex PCR, while TCRdb's copy carries only in-frame clones and drops some. The sample has more than 90,000 clones; about 86% are singletons. The sequences come from peripheral blood, collected on day 0 of AZD1222 vaccination. The TCR sequence derives from an adult in good health. This chain uses TRBV5-5 with TRBJ2-3; tentatively, D is TRBD1 (6 bases). In DNA, the CDR3 is TGTGCCAGCAGCCCGCTCGGGGCAGGGGGCACAGATACGCAGTATTTT. Protein product: CASSPLGAGGTDTQYF.